Sequencing of this T cell receptor beta chain was carried out in a study of beta chain features in type 1 diabetes. Study background: Sorted cell examination encompassed about 110,000,000 cells across all samples.

The CDR3 has 15 residues. V trimming: 4 bases; J trimming: 2 bases; junction bases outside the gene matches: 5. Germline CDR1 and CDR2: SGDLS and YYNGEE. Concerning this clone: Its antigen is not identified.

Study-level findings and limits: Moderate yet significant TCRB CDR3 shortening was seen in Type 1 diabetes patients in all four CD4+ subsets. Junctions at VDJ sites from type 1 diabetes patients had fewer insertions and more deletions. It was among patients, rather than healthy donors, that naive, central memory and Treg TCRB repertoires appeared more similar.

Every bit of the isolated RNA underwent reverse transcription, so sequencing read expressed TCRB transcripts. The assay was immunoSEQ multiplex PCR, and TCRdb's table has in-frame clones only and misses some. Seen here are roughly 100,000 clones, roughly 28% observed once, and the top ten hold roughly 0.5%. The TCR was taken from a woman under 30 with type 1 diabetes. The chain combines TRBV9 with TRBJ2-1, with 8 bases matching TRBD2. The sample taken for sequencing was central memory CD4+ T cells from blood. In nucleotides, the CDR3 is TGTGCCAGCAGCCCAACTAGCGGTACCTACAATGAGCAGTTCTTC. Its protein product is CASSPTSGTYNEQFF.